This is a list of T cell receptor beta chains from one sample in a study of CD8+ T cells in alopecia areata. The method was immunoSEQ multiplex PCR; TCRdb's version includes in-frame clones alone and lacks a portion of them. The data show under 200,000 clones, with less than 70% seen just once and 14% held by the top ten. The material sequenced was CD4+ T cells sorted from blood, taken at week 24, from a patient treated with tofacitinib. The receptors were sampled from a human donor with alopecia areata. Both conserved end residues are part of each CDR3. The D gene is left open where the match is weak. Size is stated for part of the rows, as once, few or many counts, or as a class when the clone is expanded.

clone_size j_call v_call cdr3_length d_call cdr3_nt cdr3_aa
few TRBJ2-3 TRBV6-6 12 - TGTGCCAGCAGTTACCTCTCAGATACGCAGTATTTT CASSYLSDTQYF
- TRBJ2-7 TRBV7-9 16 TRBD1 TGTGCCAGCAGCTTAGTGTGGACAGGGAGCTCCTACGAGCAGTACTTC CASSLVWTGSSYEQYF
- TRBJ2-3 TRBV6-5 14 - TGTGCCAGCAGTTACAACAGGGCAACAGATACGCAGTATTTT CASSYNRATDTQYF
- TRBJ1-1 TRBV2 14 - TGTGCCAGCAGTTTGCAAGGAGAAATCACTGAAGCTTTCTTT CASSLQGEITEAFF
- TRBJ2-5 TRBV19 14 TRBD1 TGTGCCAGTAGGGGACAGGGGAGTCGAGAGACCCAGTACTTC CASRGQGSRETQYF
- TRBJ1-1 TRBV30 12 TRBD1 TGTGCCTGGGGACAGGAGGGAGCTGAAGCTTTCTTT CAWGQEGAEAFF
- TRBJ2-5 TRBV19 14 - TGTGCCAGTTCGCCCGGTCGCCCAGGGGAGACCCAGTACTTC CASSPGRPGETQYF
- TRBJ1-5 TRBV2 15 - TGTGCCAGCAGTACGCGGCAGGGTGGCAATCAGCCCCAGCATTTT CASSTRQGGNQPQHF
- TRBJ1-5 TRBV27 14 TRBD1 TGTGCCAGCAGTTATGTAGGGGGCGGTCAGCCCCAGCATTTT CASSYVGGGQPQHF
- TRBJ2-1 TRBV27 16 - TGTGCCAGCAGTCCGAACTCGGCGGGAAGGGGGAATGAGCAGTTCTTC CASSPNSAGRGNEQFF
few TRBJ2-2 TRBV2 13 TRBD2 TGTGCCAGCAAGCGGGGCGCGGACGGGGAGCTGTTTTTT CASKRGADGELFF
- TRBJ2-4 TRBV2 14 TRBD2 TGTGCCAGCACTAGCGGGGAGGCCTCCAACATTCAGTACTTC CASTSGEASNIQYF
- TRBJ1-2 TRBV18 16 TRBD1 TGTGCCAGCCAAAGGGACAGCGAACTAGCTAACTATGGCTACACCTTC CASQRDSELANYGYTF
- TRBJ1-2 TRBV6-5 13 - TGTGCCAGCAGCTACCTCCAGGGGAAGGGCTACACCTTC CASSYLQGKGYTF
- TRBJ1-5 TRBV5-6 16 TRBD1 TGTGCCAGCAGTCTCCGGGACAGGGCGCTTAATCAGCCCCAGCATTTT CASSLRDRALNQPQHF
few TRBJ2-5 TRBV4-1 16 TRBD2 TGCGCCAGCAGCTATGATAGCGGGGGGGCAGCGGAGACCCAGTACTTC CASSYDSGGAAETQYF
- TRBJ1-1 TRBV30 13 - TGTGCCTGGAGTGTTGGGTTTTGGGAGGAAGCTTTCTTT CAWSVGFWEEAFF
- TRBJ1-2 TRBV6-5 12 - TGTGCCAGCAGCCAAACAGCGGATGGCTACACCTTC CASSQTADGYTF
- TRBJ1-3 TRBV15 13 - TGTGCCACCAGCTCCCAATCTGGAAACACCATATATTTT CATSSQSGNTIYF
- TRBJ2-1 TRBV30 16 TRBD1 TGTGCCTGGAGTGTACGGTCAGGGGGTTCCTACAATGAGCAGTTCTTC CAWSVRSGGSYNEQFF
- TRBJ2-7 TRBV2 14 TRBD2 TGTGCCAGCAGGACTAGCGGGGGGTTCTACGAGCAGTACTTC CASRTSGGFYEQYF
few TRBJ1-5 TRBV30 17 - TGTGCCTGGAGTGTAAATCGGGTCCGGGGTGGGAATCAGCCCCAGCATTTT CAWSVNRVRGGNQPQHF
- TRBJ2-7 TRBV6-1 14 - TGTGCCAGCAGTGACTTCCGGACAAACTACGAGCAGTACTTC CASSDFRTNYEQYF
- TRBJ1-2 TRBV4-1 14 TRBD1 TGCGCCAGCAGAGATCCGGGACAGGGGCATGGCTACACCTTC CASRDPGQGHGYTF
- TRBJ1-6 TRBV25-1 13 - TGTGCCAGTCGTCGCGCACCTCACTCACCCCTCCACTTT CASRRAPHSPLHF